These T cell receptor beta chains were read from a single sample in a study of cytomegalovirus exposure and HLA in healthy donors. TCRdb's table, derived via immunoSEQ multiplex PCR, lists solely in-frame clones and lacks some. The table has about 130,000 clones, around four fifths seen once. Source material: PBMCs. The receptors derive from a human donor in good health. CDR3s include the opening cysteine and the closing phenylalanine or tryptophan. The D gene is left open where the match is weak. Size values are once, few and many counts, or a class for expanded clones, and some rows have none.

V gene	clone size	J gene	D gene	CDR3 protein	CDR3 DNA
TRBV19	-	TRBJ2-7	-	CASSPTWAGLYEQYF	TGTGCCAGTAGCCCGACCTGGGCAGGCCTCTACGAGCAGTACTTC
TRBV6-1	-	TRBJ2-1	-	CASSEFGAESSYNEQFF	TGTGCCAGCAGTGAATTCGGTGCGGAGAGCTCCTACAATGAGCAGTTCTTC
TRBV7-2	-	TRBJ2-1	TRBD2	CASSRGVLFDEQFF	TGTGCCAGCAGCCGGGGGGTACTATTCGATGAGCAGTTCTTC
TRBV6-5	-	TRBJ2-7	TRBD2	CASTLSGSPYEQYF	TGTGCCAGCACTCTTAGCGGGAGCCCCTACGAGCAGTACTTC
TRBV4-1	-	TRBJ1-2	-	CASSQEDNTNYGYTF	TGCGCCAGCAGCCAAGAAGACAATACTAACTATGGCTACACCTTC
TRBV5-1	many	TRBJ2-7	-	CASSWETGNPYEQYF	TGCGCCAGCAGCTGGGAAACAGGGAATCCCTACGAGCAGTACTTC
TRBV7-9	-	TRBJ1-2	TRBD1	CASSPGTGEGSSYGYTF	TGTGCCAGCAGCCCCGGGACAGGGGAGGGTTCCAGCTATGGCTACACCTTC
TRBV4-2	-	TRBJ1-5	-	CASSQGTGPNQPQHF	TGTGCCAGCAGCCAAGGAACAGGGCCAAATCAGCCCCAGCATTTT
TRBV7-9	-	TRBJ2-3	TRBD2	CASSLGTSGATDTQYF	TGTGCCAGCAGCTTAGGGACTAGCGGGGCAACAGATACGCAGTATTTT
TRBV19	-	TRBJ2-1	-	CASNQDRGLSYNEQFF	TGTGCCAGTAATCAGGATCGGGGGTTAAGCTACAATGAGCAGTTCTTC
TRBV19	-	TRBJ1-2	-	CASSINTNYGYTF	TGTGCCAGTAGTATAAACACGAACTATGGCTACACCTTC
TRBV4-2	-	TRBJ2-1	-	CASSPRVSSSYNEQFF	TGTGCCAGCAGCCCCCGGGTCTCCAGCTCCTACAATGAGCAGTTCTTC
TRBV4-1	-	TRBJ2-7	TRBD1	CASSHSGTGGYEQYF	TGCGCCAGCAGCCATTCCGGGACAGGGGGCTACGAGCAGTACTTC
TRBV7-2	-	TRBJ2-2	TRBD2	CASSLVAGGVGELFF	TGTGCCAGCAGCTTAGTAGCGGGGGGGGTCGGGGAGCTGTTTTTT
TRBV6-1	-	TRBJ2-7	TRBD1	CASSWVDRAYEQYF	TGTGCCAGCTCCTGGGTGGACAGGGCGTACGAGCAGTACTTC
TRBV5-6	-	TRBJ1-2	-	CATGGVEGYTF	TGTGCCACCGGGGGGGTAGAGGGCTACACCTTC
TRBV7-6	-	TRBJ1-1	-	CASSLSGSNTEAFF	TGTGCCAGCAGCTTATCAGGGTCGAACACTGAAGCTTTCTTT
TRBV9	-	TRBJ2-1	TRBD2	CASSVAPSGLNEQFF	TGTGCCAGCAGCGTAGCCCCTAGCGGGCTTAATGAGCAGTTCTTC
TRBV11-2	-	TRBJ2-5	TRBD1	CASSTGQKYQETQYF	TGTGCCAGCAGCACGGGACAGAAATACCAAGAGACCCAGTACTTC
TRBV7-8	-	TRBJ1-1	-	CASTSAPLLWAFF	TGTGCCAGCACTAGCGCCCCTTTACTATGGGCTTTCTTT
TRBV6-4	-	TRBJ2-2	-	CASSRSTSSGELFF	TGTGCCAGCAGTAGGTCTACTAGTTCCGGGGAGCTGTTTTTT
TRBV11-3	-	TRBJ1-6	-	CASSLDNPRPTTIYNSPLHF	TGTGCCAGCAGCTTAGACAACCCCCGGCCGACGACTATCTATAATTCACCCCTCCACTTT
TRBV9	once	TRBJ2-2	TRBD2	CASSAPGTSGEYSTGELFF	TGTGCCAGCAGCGCCCCCGGGACTAGCGGGGAGTACTCCACCGGGGAGCTGTTTTTT
TRBV6-5	-	TRBJ2-1	TRBD2	CASSRSSGDYNEQFF	TGTGCCAGCAGTCGGTCAAGCGGGGACTACAATGAGCAGTTCTTC
TRBV25-1	-	TRBJ1-3	TRBD1	CASSDTGDYSGNAIYF	TGTGCCAGCAGTGACACAGGGGATTACTCTGGAAACGCCATATATTTT
TRBV7-2	-	TRBJ2-5	TRBD2	CASSPPGLAGVLETQYF	TGTGCCAGCAGCCCCCCGGGACTAGCGGGGGTTTTGGAGACCCAGTACTTC
TRBV11-2	-	TRBJ2-2	-	CASSSLAGHGELFF	TGTGCCAGCAGTTCACTGGCGGGGCACGGGGAGCTGTTTTTT
TRBV5-1	few	TRBJ1-1	-	CASSLDSYTEAFF	TGCGCCAGCAGCTTAGACTCCTACACTGAAGCTTTCTTT